This entry lists 7 T cell receptor beta chains sequenced from one sample in a study of blood T cells in healthy people across ages (dated by TCRdb to about 2015). Libraries were prepared through 5' RACE. TCRdb records Illumina HiSeq 2500 as the sequencer. A second roughly 6 to 11 cycle PCR used a sample-barcoded 5' primer and a J-beta primer mix. TCRdb handled the public reads itself, with Q25 trimming in fastp and clone calling in MiXCR, and kept productive beta chains. Rows are unified per CDR3 protein, each entry keeping the most common DNA and genes. This sample gives around 1,000,000 distinct CDR3 sequences in total; approximately 25% of them show up just once. The ten largest clones add up to around 0.7% of the sample. These same data were also listed under a study on T cells of mothers and their children.

The sequenced sample was blood. The source of these receptors is a girl between 2 and 10 years old in good health.

This clonotype has only a few counts. The chain is built from TRBV6-1 and TRBJ2-3; TRBD1 matches at 9 bases. Looked up from germline, CDR1 is MNHNS and CDR2 is SASEGT. This CDR3 region has 15 residues. V lost 4 bases and J lost 2; bases outside the gene matches: 4. DNA of the CDR3: TGTGCCAGCAGTGGGGGACAGGGAGTCACAGATACGCAGTATTTT. Translation gives CASSGGQGVTDTQYF.

In this sample, this clonotype turned up many times. The germline gene is not matched at one end of the junction; a read error may be the cause. The CDR3 here is CASSSLAEAGQLQETQYF. The CDR3 DNA sequence: TGTGCTAGCAGCTCCCTAGCGGAAGCGGGGCAACTCCAAGAGACCCAGTACTTC. This chain joins TRBV7-7 and TRBJ2-5; TRBD2 aligns across 7 bases. The CDR3 contains 18 residues. The germline V gene has CDR1 SSHAT and CDR2 FNYEAQ (reference sequence).

The chain links TRBV7-9 to TRBJ1-3; D is unresolved. V lost 6 bases to trimming and J lost 0 bases, with 12 bases between them. The germline V gene has CDR1 SEHNR and CDR2 FQNEAQ (reference sequence). This CDR3 contains 15 residues. The CDR3 protein is CASSIRASSGNTIYF. The CDR3 nucleotides read TGTGCCAGCAGTATAAGGGCGAGCTCTGGAAACACCATATATTTT.

With regard to this clonotype: This could be a read error, since a much larger clone is one nucleotide away. The rearrangement uses TRBV7-9 and TRBJ2-5; 8 positions agree with TRBD2. Germline CDR1 and CDR2: SEHNR and FQNEAQ (reference sequence). The CDR3 runs 15 residues. Here the CDR3 reads CAGSLSGGTQETQYF. The CDR3 coding sequence is TGTGCCGGCAGCTTAAGCGGGGGAACGCAAGAGACCCAGTACTTC.

V usage is TRBV28 and J usage is TRBJ1-2, with TRBD1 matching 7 bases. CDR3 length: 12 amino acids. V lost 8 bases to trimming and J lost 7 bases; unmatched junction nucleotides: 7. In germline, CDR1 is MDHEN, CDR2 SYDVKM. Written as DNA, the CDR3 is TGTGCCAGCGCAACAGGGGAGAGTGGCTACACCTTC. Amino acids: CASATGESGYTF.

This clonotype has a handful of counts. The chain uses TRBV10-3 and TRBJ1-1; TRBD1 aligns across 7 bases. CDR3 size: 13 residues. V shed 8 bases, J shed 6 bases, and the junction held 9 bases outside the gene matches. Germline V gene lookup returns CDR1 ENHRY and CDR2 SYGVKD. In DNA, the CDR3 is TGTGCCATCGGAAGACAGGGCTTTCCTGAAGCTTTCTTT. This translates into CAIGRQGFPEAFF.

The V and J genes are TRBV12-3 or TRBV12-4 and TRBJ2-5, with D perhaps matching TRBD1 (5 bases). V was clipped by 4 bases and J by 3 bases, with 12 bases between them. The CDR3 totals 14 residues. In DNA, the CDR3 is TGTGCCAGCAGTTCAACTACAGGTGAAGAGACCCAGTACTTC. Translated: CASSSTTGEETQYF.